This T cell receptor (beta chain) was captured in a study of blood T cell repertoires in COVID-19. For the study at large: T cells, B-cell-depleted T cells, or PBMCs provided the cDNA or gDNA that served as material.

Trimming removed 6 bases from V and 0 bases from J, with 9 bases in between. Germline-derived CDR1 and CDR2 are MNHEY and SVGAGI. The CDR3 is 15 amino acids. In the original analysis: It was from reference gene primer amplification that nucleated cell counts were estimated. Assay used: immunoSEQ multiplex PCR; TCRdb lists only in-frame clones, some missing. V and J calls and clone size come straight from that table; D and trimming were deduced from the DNA. Counted here are 250,000 to 300,000 clones, roughly 90% occurring once; the ten biggest clones make up approximately 12%. Sequencing was carried out using peripheral blood. This receptor was identified in a woman aged 55-69 years with acute or convalescent COVID-19. The chain couples TRBV6-5 to TRBJ2-6; TRBD1 is a possible D gene (6 bases). The CDR3 nucleotides read TGTGCCAGCAGGAGACAGGACTCTGGGGCCAACGTCCTGACTTTC. This gives the protein CASRRQDSGANVLTF.